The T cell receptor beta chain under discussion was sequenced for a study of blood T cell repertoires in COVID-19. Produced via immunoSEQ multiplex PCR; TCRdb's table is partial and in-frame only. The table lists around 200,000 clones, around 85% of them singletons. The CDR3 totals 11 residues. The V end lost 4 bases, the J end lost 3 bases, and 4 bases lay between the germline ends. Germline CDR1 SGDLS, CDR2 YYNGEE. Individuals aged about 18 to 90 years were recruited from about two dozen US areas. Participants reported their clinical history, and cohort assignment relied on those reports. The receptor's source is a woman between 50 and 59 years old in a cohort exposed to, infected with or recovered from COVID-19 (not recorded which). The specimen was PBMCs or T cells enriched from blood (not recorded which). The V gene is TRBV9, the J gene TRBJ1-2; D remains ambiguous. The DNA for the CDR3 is TGTGCCAGCAGCCTCGACTATGGCTACACCTTC. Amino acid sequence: CASSLDYGYTF.